These T cell receptor beta chains were read from a single sample in a study of shared clonotypes between healthy human individuals. The data were produced by immunoSEQ multiplex PCR, yet TCRdb's version contains in-frame clones alone and is incomplete. The sample records over a million clones, about four fifths being singletons. The sequencing sample was made of memory CD4+ T cells from PBMCs. These receptors came from a man aged 18 to 30 in good health. Some clones in this sample may be carry-over from other donors' samples. Each CDR3 is given with its conserved first and last residue. The D gene is left open where the match is weak. A row's size may be missing; if present it is once, few, many or a size class.

clone_size d_call j_call v_call cdr3_nt cdr3_aa
- TRBD1 TRBJ1-2 TRBV2 TGTGCCAGCAGTGAGGCAGGGGGCTCTGTTGGCTACACCTTC CASSEAGGSVGYTF
- TRBD1 TRBJ2-7 TRBV18 TGTGCCAGCTCCCCCGGACAGGGGGTCACCTACGAGCAGTACTTC CASSPGQGVTYEQYF
- TRBD1 TRBJ1-5 TRBV6-1 TGTGCCAGCAGTGGACAGGGGTTTAGCAATCAGCCCCAGCATTTT CASSGQGFSNQPQHF
- - TRBJ2-6 TRBV21-1 TGTGCCAGCAGTTTGCCGCCCTCTGGGGCCAACGTCCTGACTTTC CASSLPPSGANVLTF
- - TRBJ2-7 TRBV28 TGTGCCAGCAGCACCTTAAGGCTCTACGAGCAGTACTTC CASSTLRLYEQYF
few TRBD2 TRBJ2-5 TRBV5-6 TGTGCCAGCAGCTTTGGGGGGGAAGAGACCCAGTACTTC CASSFGGEETQYF
- - TRBJ1-2 TRBV28 TGTGCCAGCCTGGGGGTGGCTGGCTACACCTTC CASLGVAGYTF
- - TRBJ2-2 TRBV7-7 TGTGCCAGCAGCCCCGGCCAGGGTCGCGCCGGGGAGCTGTTTTTT CASSPGQGRAGELFF
few - TRBJ2-5 TRBV28 TGTGCCAGCAGTTTAATCGGGGGGCCGGAGACCCAGTACTTC CASSLIGGPETQYF
- - TRBJ1-4 TRBV28 TGTGCCAGCAGTTTTAGGTCTCCACGGCGAGAAAAACTGTTTTTT CASSFRSPRREKLFF
- TRBD2 TRBJ2-1 TRBV19 TGTGCCACTAAAGCGGGGCCTCAGTCAGAGCAGTTCTTC CATKAGPQSEQFF
- - TRBJ2-2 TRBV11-2 TGTGCCAGCAGCTTACAGGAGGGCTTCACCGGGGAGCTGTTTTTT CASSLQEGFTGELFF
- TRBD2 TRBJ2-7 TRBV7-6 TGTGCCAGCAGCTTTAACCCCCGGACTAGCGGAACCTACGAGCAGTACTTC CASSFNPRTSGTYEQYF
- - TRBJ2-1 TRBV7-9 TGTGCCAGCAGGGGGCCGGGGCTCTACAATGAGCAGTTCTTC CASRGPGLYNEQFF
- - TRBJ1-2 TRBV2 TGTGCCAGCAGTGAAAAGAAGAACTATGGCTACACCTTC CASSEKKNYGYTF
- - TRBJ1-1 TRBV18 TGTGCCAGCTCACCCCTGCAAGGGCGGTCCACTGAAGCTTTCTTT CASSPLQGRSTEAFF
few TRBD1 TRBJ1-2 TRBV14 TGTGCCAGCAGCCCGACAGGGAAAGGCTACACCTTC CASSPTGKGYTF
- - TRBJ1-2 TRBV6-1 TGTGCCAGCAGTGCCACCCAGGGTTCTAGCGGCTACACCTTC CASSATQGSSGYTF
- - TRBJ1-6 TRBV1 TGCACCAGCAGCCAAGATGAGGCCAATTCACCCCTCCACTTT CTSSQDEANSPLHF
- TRBD2 TRBJ2-1 TRBV4-2 TGTGCCAGCAGCCTATTTGGGGGGGACAATGAGCAGTTCTTC CASSLFGGDNEQFF
- - TRBJ2-5 TRBV18 TGTGCCAGCTCACGTAACGGCCAAGAGACCCAGTACTTC CASSRNGQETQYF
once TRBD1 TRBJ1-4 TRBV7-9 TGTGCCAGCAGCTTAGCCGGTGGACAGGGGGTAACTAATGAAAAACTGTTTTTT CASSLAGGQGVTNEKLFF
- - TRBJ1-1 TRBV5-4 TGTGCCAGCAGCCCCCAGGGATGGACTGAAGCTTTCTTT CASSPQGWTEAFF
- - TRBJ1-2 TRBV5-1 TGCGCCAGCAGCTTGCTCCCCGAACAGGGCTTTAGAGATGGCTACACCTTC CASSLLPEQGFRDGYTF
- - TRBJ2-3 TRBV11-3 TGTGCCAGCAGCTCCGATTCGAAGCGGGCAGATACGCAGTATTTT CASSSDSKRADTQYF
- TRBD1 TRBJ1-2 TRBV19 TGTGCCAGTAGTAGCGGACAGGCCCTATCTTTATATGGCTACACCTTC CASSSGQALSLYGYTF
- TRBD2 TRBJ2-2 TRBV7-2 TGTGCCAGCAGCTTAGGACTAGCAGCCGGGGAGCTGTTTTTT CASSLGLAAGELFF
- - TRBJ2-5 TRBV7-2 TGTGCCAGCAGCCAACCCCAGGGTTTGAGAGGGCAAGAGACCCAGTACTTC CASSQPQGLRGQETQYF
- TRBD2 TRBJ2-4 TRBV6-1 TGTGCCAGCAGTTGGACTAGCGGGAGAGACGACATTCAGTACTTC CASSWTSGRDDIQYF